Below are 17 T cell receptor beta chains sequenced from a single sample in a study of patients and donors after allogeneic stem cell transplantation. MiXCR, applied by TCRdb to the RT-PCR reads, yields one record per CDR3 protein. The data show about a million distinct CDR3 sequences, more than 15% seen once. The specimen sequenced was blood, either unsorted or a sorted T cell fraction (not recorded which). These receptors were taken from a human donor who was either an allogeneic HSCT recipient or a stem cell or donor lymphocyte infusion donor (not recorded which). It is not recorded whose cells these are; they may come from a transplant donor.

This clonotype was observed a few times. CDR3 bases: TGTGCCAGCAGTCATTATAGCGGGAGGGCTTCCGAGACCCAGTACTTC. Protein sequence: CASSHYSGRASETQYF. This chain links TRBV6-2 or TRBV6-3 with TRBJ2-5, with 11 bases that match TRBD2. In germline, CDR1 is MNHEY, CDR2 SVGEGT. The CDR3 consists of 16 residues. Trimming at V came to 5 bases and at J to 5 bases, leaving 10 bases not matched to a gene.

V is TRBV5-6 and J is TRBJ1-3; D gene unclear. Trimming removed 0 bases at V and 0 bases at J, with 13 bases between. The CDR3 has 17 amino acids. The germline V gene has CDR1 SGHDT and CDR2 YYEEEE. CDR3 nucleotide sequence: TGTGCCAGCAGCTTGGAGGTGGCGGCGACCTCTGGAAACACCATATATTTT. Protein: CASSLEVAATSGNTIYF.

This clonotype has only a few counts. The chain has TRBV12-5 and TRBJ2-3; D gene uncertain. Germline V CDR1 and CDR2: LGHNT, FRNRAP. The CDR3 is made up of 14 amino acids. Trimming cost V 2 bases and J 6 bases, with 12 bases left between them. The CDR3 DNA follows: TGTGCTAGTGGTTTGTCCACATCCCCGGATACGCAGTATTTT. This encodes CASGLSTSPDTQYF. The full variable domain, rest sourced from reference TRBV12-5 and TRBJ2-3, is DARVTQTPRHKVTEMGQEVTMRCQPILGHNTVFWYRQTMMQGLELLAYFRNRAPLDDSGMPKDRFSAEMPDATLATLKIQPSEPRDSAVYFCASGLSTSPDTQYFGPGTRLTVL.

The chain couples TRBV12-3 or TRBV12-4 to TRBJ2-7, with D possibly TRBD1 on 6 matching bases. V was cut by 4 bases and J by 10 bases, with 20 bases left in between. The CDR3 runs to 14 residues. The CDR3 loop reads CASSYTGNTPLQYF. The CDR3 DNA reads TGTGCCAGCAGTTATACAGGGAACACCCCTCTTCAGTACTTC.

This clonotype was picked up a small number of times. J is TRBJ1-4 and V is TRBV7-2; 7 bases agree with TRBD1. The CDR3 is 16 residues long. Unmatched junction bases numbered 6, after V lost 5 bases and J lost 0 bases. In germline, CDR1 is SGHTA, CDR2 FQGNSA. The CDR3 region has the DNA TGTGCCAGCAGCGGGGGGACAGAAACAACTAATGAAAAACTGTTTTTT. It encodes CASSGGTETTNEKLFF.

This clonotype was counted many times. The chain recombines TRBV20-1 with TRBJ2-1; 7 bases fit TRBD2. In germline, CDR1 is DFQATT, CDR2 SNEGSKA (reference sequence). This CDR3 contains 14 residues. With V trimmed by 3 bases and J by 5 bases, 7 bases remained unmatched. CDR3 sequence (DNA): TGCAGTGCTAGCCGGGGCCGGGGGGACAATGAGCAGTTCTTC. Amino acid sequence: CSASRGRGDNEQFF.

This clonotype was recorded a few times. The V gene is TRBV12-3 or TRBV12-4, the J gene TRBJ2-1; 11 nucleotides line up with TRBD2. The CDR3 is 15 residues long. V was pared by 6 bases and J by 4 bases, with 5 bases of the junction left unmatched. CDR3 nucleotide sequence: TGTGCCAGCAGAAACGGGACTAGCGGTTACAATGAGCAGTTCTTC. Residues: CASRNGTSGYNEQFF.

The V and J genes are TRBV11-2 and TRBJ2-7, with 10 bases aligning to TRBD2. The J segment lost 3 bases and the V segment lost 1 base, leaving 3 bases of the junction unmatched. The CDR3 spans 15 residues. Germline-derived CDR1 and CDR2 are SGHAT and FQNNGV. The CDR3 nucleotides read TGTGCCAGCAGCTTAGTAGGACTAGCGGACTACGAGCAGTACTTC. Translating it yields CASSLVGLADYEQYF.

V gene TRBV27 combines with J gene TRBJ2-1; 8 bases align to TRBD1. CDR1 and CDR2 (germline): MNHEY, SMNVEV (reference sequence). The CDR3 runs 14 residues. With V trimmed by 3 bases and J by 5 bases, 3 bases remained unmatched. The CDR3 nucleotides are TGTGCCAGCAGTTTTGGGACAGGTCACAATGAGCAGTTCTTC. It is translated as CASSFGTGHNEQFF.

The chain couples TRBV20-1 to TRBJ1-1, with TRBD1 identical over 9 bases. The CDR3 length is 13 residues. V was pared by 4 bases and J by 4 bases, with 4 bases of the junction left unmatched. Germline-derived CDR1 and CDR2 are DFQATT and SNEGSKA (reference sequence). The DNA for the CDR3 is TGCAGTGCTATCCGGACAGGGGTCACTGAAGCTTTCTTT. Its translation: CSAIRTGVTEAFF.

At least ten counts were recorded for this clonotype. The chain uses TRBV7-9 and TRBJ2-5; tentative D call: TRBD1 (6 bases). Germline CDR1 SEHNR, CDR2 FQNEAQ (reference sequence). The CDR3 spans 16 residues. Trimming stripped 5 bases from V and 5 bases from J, with 21 bases between. CDR3 region: CASSPDRFTRVETQYF. The CDR3 DNA sequence: TGTGCCAGCAGCCCGGACAGATTCACCAGGGTTGAGACCCAGTACTTC.

This clonotype was counted only a few times. The rearrangement joins TRBV29-1 to TRBJ2-4; weak D call: TRBD2 (5 bases). Germline CDR1 reads SQVTM; CDR2 reads ANQGSEA. V dropped 6 bases and J dropped 8 bases, with 14 bases sitting between them. The CDR3 spans 12 residues. CDR3 amino acids: CSVGLSADIQYF. The CDR3 DNA reads TGCAGCGTCGGACTGTCGGCGGACATTCAGTACTTC.

Only a few counts were recorded for this clonotype. The chain joins TRBV25-1 to TRBJ2-2, with D uncertain. The V gene's germline CDR1 is MGHDK and CDR2 SYGVNS. Trimming removed 7 bases at V and 1 base at J, with 10 bases between. The CDR3 is made up of 14 amino acids. In DNA, the CDR3 is TGTGCCAGCAATCAATCGCGGAACACCGGGGAGCTGTTTTTT. Translating it yields CASNQSRNTGELFF. Based on the CDR3 plus reference TRBV25-1 and TRBJ2-2, the full variable domain is EADIYQTPRYLVIGTGKKITLECSQTMGHDKMYWYQQDPGMELHLIHYSYGVNSTEKGDLSSESTVSRIRTEHFPLTLESARPSHTSQYLCASNQSRNTGELFFGEGSRLTVL.

This clonotype has just a few counts. The chain uses TRBV12-3 or TRBV12-4 and TRBJ2-3, with 9 nucleotides matching TRBD2. CDR3 size: 17 residues. J lost 0 bases, V lost 3 bases, and 7 bases had no gene match. DNA of the CDR3: TGTGCCAGCAGTTTGGGTAGCGGGAGCCCTAGCACAGATACGCAGTATTTT. This translates into CASSLGSGSPSTDTQYF.

This clonotype was recorded a few times. The chain is built from TRBV12-3 or TRBV12-4 and TRBJ2-2, with TRBD1 matching over 7 bases. With 2 bases clipped from V and 0 bases from J, the junction kept 6 bases outside the gene matches. This CDR3 is built from 17 residues. CDR3 region: CASSLKKGTANTGELFF. Written as DNA, the CDR3 is TGTGCCAGCAGTTTAAAAAAGGGGACAGCGAACACCGGGGAGCTGTTTTTT.

The V gene is TRBV27, the J gene TRBJ2-1; D unclear. CDR3 size: 16 residues. V lost 2 bases and J lost 0, with 11 bases in between. Germline CDR1 MNHEY, CDR2 SMNVEV (reference sequence). The CDR3 sequence is CASSLNGARSYNEQFF. Written as DNA, the CDR3 is TGTGCCAGCAGTTTAAACGGTGCCCGCTCCTACAATGAGCAGTTCTTC.

In its sample, this clonotype was seen a few times. The chain combines TRBV9 with TRBJ2-2, with 7 bases identical to TRBD1. This CDR3 is 18 amino acids long. Germline trimming cut 4 bases from V and 0 bases from J; bases unmatched to any gene: 12. CDR1 is SGDLS, CDR2 YYNGEE, per germline. CDR3 residues: CASSSRIDRVTNTGELFF. CDR3 coding DNA: TGTGCCAGCAGCTCCCGCATCGACAGGGTCACGAACACCGGGGAGCTGTTTTTT.